The 4 T cell receptor beta chains in this list originate from one sample, sequenced in a study of PD-1 blockade in classical Hodgkin lymphoma (dated by TCRdb to the early 2020s). Receptor amplification or capture employed the immunoSEQ multiplex PCR assay. TCRdb limited this immuneACCESS table to in-frame rearrangements with V and J called. A share of clones is missing; checked studies link under half to unresolved V genes, and the rest is unexplained. Across this sample there are 25,000 to 35,000 clones, with roughly 72% seen only once. The ten top clones hold around 3.3% of the sample. Sample time point, as interpreted from the label and publication: cycle 4 day 1 (C4D1), after less than 7 weeks of nivolumab. Relapse after autologous stem cell transplantation had occurred in all trial patients, and cohorts A, B and C were distinguished by prior brentuximab vedotin exposure. Sample: peripheral blood mononuclear cells (PBMCs), taken before the fourth cycle of nivolumab. Receptors originate from a human donor with classical Hodgkin lymphoma.

This clone was seen a few times. The rearrangement links TRBV9 to TRBJ2-1, with D possibly matching TRBD2 (6 bases). CDR1 SGDLS and CDR2 YYNGEE come from the germline V gene. V lost 3 bases to trimming and J lost 6 bases, with 13 bases between them. The CDR3 has 14 residues. The CDR3 DNA reads TGTGCCAGCAGCGCACCCGGGGGAGGCAATGAGCAGTTCTTC. Encoded protein: CASSAPGGGNEQFF.

This sequence joins TRBV27 and TRBJ2-3; 8 bases are shared with TRBD1. The CDR3 runs 17 residues. Per germline, CDR1 MNHEY and CDR2 SMNVEV (reference sequence). The V and J ends lost 4 bases and 1 base, in that order; junction bases with no gene match: 10. CDR3 nucleotides: TGTGCCAGCAGTTCCTCTCCGACAGGGGTGGGCACAGATACGCAGTATTTT. It yields the protein CASSSSPTGVGTDTQYF.

CDR3 residues: CASSVVGGRNTEAFF. In DNA, the CDR3 is TGTGCCAGCAGCGTAGTTGGAGGGAGGAACACTGAAGCTTTCTTT. The J gene is TRBJ1-1, the V gene TRBV9; D gene uncertain. The CDR3 has 15 residues. Germline CDR1 SGDLS, CDR2 YYNGEE. Trimming stripped 0 bases from V and 1 base from J, with 10 bases between.

The chain combines TRBV7-2 with TRBJ1-2; weak D call: TRBD1 (6 bases). Germline V lookup: CDR1 SGHTA, CDR2 FQGNSA. The V gene lost 5 bases and the J gene lost 8 bases, with 18 bases spanning the gap. The CDR3 covers 14 residues. This CDR3 reads CASSRVGGLVGYTF. Here the CDR3 DNA reads TGTGCCAGCAGCCGTGTCGGGGGGCTCGTGGGCTACACCTTC.